A single TCR beta chain is shown here with its context. The antigen remains undetermined. Using RNA template, CDR3s of TCR alpha and beta were amplified with iRepertoire arm-PCR. Tissue mRNA or PBMC total RNA, about 90-400 ng, went into one-step reverse transcription and amplification. Each CDR3 protein is one row after TCRdb ran MiXCR on the multiplex PCR reads. The sample contains around 390,000 distinct CDR3 sequences, around 38% of which appear only once. V lost 6 bases, J lost 5 bases, and 6 bases stayed unmatched. The CDR3 is made up of 12 amino acids. Germline values: CDR1 DFQATT, CDR2 SNEGSKA (reference sequence). The data were obtained in a study of glioma-infiltrating T cells. Whole-study context: Target coverage was about 4.5- to 10-fold for about a million blood T cells.

Study-level results: Tissue-blood divergence was below expectation in non-neoplastic patients, above in gliomas. Shared blood CDR3 signature motifs marked patients with low tissue-blood divergence.

The sequence was collected from a human donor with low-grade glioma or glioblastoma, undergoing nonglioma brain surgery, or in good health (not recorded which). The sequenced material came from glioma tissue, nonneoplastic brain tissue, or PBMCs (not recorded which). V is TRBV20-1 and J is TRBJ2-7; the match to TRBD1 covers 8 bases. CDR3: CSAPDRADEQYF. In DNA, the CDR3 is TGCAGTGCCCCGGACAGGGCCGACGAGCAGTACTTC.